One T cell receptor (beta chain) is described in this entry. Its antigen is not yet known. Within one base of it there is no much larger clone, and no base qualities were kept. According to the germline V gene, CDR1 reads MDHEN and CDR2 reads SYDVKM. Trimming at the junction amounts to 5 bases on V and 4 bases on J, and the germline ends lie 15 bases apart. Spanning cysteine to phenylalanine, the CDR3 consists of 14 amino acids. The read is trimmed to its CDR3 DNA, 42 bases read in frame from base 1. The data belong to a study of CD4 T cells in relation to SARS-CoV-2 and coronaviruses listed by TCRdb under 2021. Study-level background: Shared crossreactive spike epitopes were mapped to their HLA restriction using patient-derived lymphoblastoid cell lines. A different TCR-beta assay, based on Illumina, was used to sequence expansion assays from other donors in the study. At the level of individual TCR clonotypes, the study evaluated whether memory CD4+ T cells crossreact between the spike proteins of SARS-CoV-2 and those of common cold coronaviruses. Samples from a few pre-COVID donors and the naive versus memory experiments were sequenced with the Adaptive Biotechnologies TCR-sequencing kit; other data were Illumina-based. What the work shows at the level of the full study, not this receptor alone: Roughly 64% of donors had memory CD4+ clonotypes that crossrecognized SARS-CoV-2 and at least one common cold coronavirus spike. Sequencing of naive versus memory cells indicated that the assay detects memory recall responses, not primary responses primed during culture. Small numbers of patients and of tested TCRs limited the study. Compared with monoreactive clones, crossreactive clones had significantly weaker SARS-CoV-2-driven expansion, a result consistent with antigenic imprinting. Crossreactivity analysis was centred on spike protein, so crossreactivity against other viral proteins was not assessed. No donor contributed both pre-pandemic and post-infection samples, which limited tracing the source of pre-existing responses.

Uncultured naive and memory CD4+ T cell DNA received deep-resolution immunoSEQ TCR-beta sequencing. Processing in the source paper ran as follows. During preprocessing, nonproductive sequences were discarded, as were any CDR3s that did not begin with C, did not end with F or W, or were shorter than 7 amino acids. Cultured and uncultured naive and memory CD4+ repertoires were searched for CDR3s previously identified as spike- and CEF-reactive. Pairwise Levenshtein distance, computed with the stringdist R package after three terminal residues were trimmed from each end, was used as the measure of CDR3 homology. This immuneACCESS table, as held by TCRdb, lists in-frame sequences with V and J called but not all clones. Of the missing ones, under half trace to an unresolved V gene in checked studies; the others have no known cause. The V and J calls and the clone size are those of that table, but D and trimming were determined from the DNA. This sample comprises just under 65,000 clones, less than 95% of them detected only once. Approximately 0.15% of the sample comes from the top ten.

CD4+ T cells from unexposed donors were collected before the COVID-19 pandemic (2011-2018). Naive and memory CD4+ T cells were separated from cryopreserved PBMCs through CD4 enrichment, which was followed by EasySep naive CD4+ T cell enrichment. The leukapheresis product used for the unexposed donors was purchased from a commercial source. Ficoll-Paque PLUS gradient centrifugation was used to isolate PBMCs from either whole blood or leukapheresis product. PBMCs were either used fresh in the expansion assay or cryopreserved at -140 degrees C. The QIAamp Micro DNA Kit was used to extract genomic DNA from the CD4+ T cells.

The specimen sequenced was naive CD4+ T cells from PBMCs. The cell subset or site tag for this specimen amounts to: naive CD4+ T cells isolated by negative enrichment. This TCR derives from a human donor in good health. Rearrangement joined TRBV28 to TRBJ2-7; TRBD2 could be the D gene, as 5 bases match. The CDR3 reads CASSTPARRYEQYF. The nucleotide sequence is TGTGCCAGCAGTACTCCCGCGCGGAGGTACGAGCAGTACTTC.